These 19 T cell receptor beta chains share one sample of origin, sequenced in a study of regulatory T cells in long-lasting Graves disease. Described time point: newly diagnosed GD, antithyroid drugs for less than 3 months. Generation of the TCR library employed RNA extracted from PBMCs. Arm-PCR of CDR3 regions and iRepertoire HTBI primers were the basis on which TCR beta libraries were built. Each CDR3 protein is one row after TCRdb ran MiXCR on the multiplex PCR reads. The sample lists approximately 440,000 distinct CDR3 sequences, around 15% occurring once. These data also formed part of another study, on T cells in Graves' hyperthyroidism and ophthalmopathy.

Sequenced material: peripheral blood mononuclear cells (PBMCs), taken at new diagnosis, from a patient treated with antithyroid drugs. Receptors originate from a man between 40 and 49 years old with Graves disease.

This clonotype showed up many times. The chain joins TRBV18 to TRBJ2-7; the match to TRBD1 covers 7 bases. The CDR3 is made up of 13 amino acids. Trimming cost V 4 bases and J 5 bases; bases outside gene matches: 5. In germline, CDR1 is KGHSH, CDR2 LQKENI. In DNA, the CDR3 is TGTGCCAGCTCACATAACAGGGGAGACGAGCAGTACTTC. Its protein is CASSHNRGDEQYF.

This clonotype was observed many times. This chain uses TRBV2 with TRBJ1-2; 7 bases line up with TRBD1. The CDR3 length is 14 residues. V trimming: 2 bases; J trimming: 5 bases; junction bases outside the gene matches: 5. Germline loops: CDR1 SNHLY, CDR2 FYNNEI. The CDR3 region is CASSEMAGGYGYTF. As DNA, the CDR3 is TGTGCCAGCAGTGAAATGGCAGGGGGTTATGGCTACACCTTC.

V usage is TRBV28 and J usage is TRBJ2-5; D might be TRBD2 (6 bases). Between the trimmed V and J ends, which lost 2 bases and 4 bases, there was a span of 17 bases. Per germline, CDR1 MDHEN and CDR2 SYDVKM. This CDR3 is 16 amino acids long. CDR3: CASSLIEWGRRETQYF. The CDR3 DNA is TGTGCCAGCAGTTTAATCGAATGGGGGAGGAGAGAGACCCAGTACTTC.

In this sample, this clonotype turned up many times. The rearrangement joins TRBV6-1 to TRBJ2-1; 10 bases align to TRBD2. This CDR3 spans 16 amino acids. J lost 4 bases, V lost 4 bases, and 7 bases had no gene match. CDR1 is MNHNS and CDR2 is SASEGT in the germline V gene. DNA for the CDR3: TGTGCCAGCAGTGCGGGGGGACTAGCGCTTTACAATGAGCAGTTCTTC. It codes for CASSAGGLALYNEQFF.

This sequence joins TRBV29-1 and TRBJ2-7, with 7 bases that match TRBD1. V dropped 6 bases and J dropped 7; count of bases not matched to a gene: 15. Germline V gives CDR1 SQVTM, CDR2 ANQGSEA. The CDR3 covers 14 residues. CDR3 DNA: TGCAGCGTCCGGCCGACAGGGCCCCTGGGGGAGCAGTACTTC. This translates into CSVRPTGPLGEQYF.

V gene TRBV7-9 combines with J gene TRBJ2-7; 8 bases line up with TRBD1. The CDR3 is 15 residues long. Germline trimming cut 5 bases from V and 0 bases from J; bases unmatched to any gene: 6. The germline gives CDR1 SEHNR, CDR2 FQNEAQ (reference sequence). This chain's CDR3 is CASSPGTGRSYEQYF. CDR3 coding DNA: TGTGCCAGCAGCCCGGGGACAGGTCGCTCCTACGAGCAGTACTTC.

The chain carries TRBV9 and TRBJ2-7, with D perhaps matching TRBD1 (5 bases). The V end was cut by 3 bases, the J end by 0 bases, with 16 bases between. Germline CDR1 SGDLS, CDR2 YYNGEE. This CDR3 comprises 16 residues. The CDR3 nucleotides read TGTGCCAGCAGCGGTGGGGCAGGCTTTAGCTCCTACGAGCAGTACTTC. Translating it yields CASSGGAGFSSYEQYF.

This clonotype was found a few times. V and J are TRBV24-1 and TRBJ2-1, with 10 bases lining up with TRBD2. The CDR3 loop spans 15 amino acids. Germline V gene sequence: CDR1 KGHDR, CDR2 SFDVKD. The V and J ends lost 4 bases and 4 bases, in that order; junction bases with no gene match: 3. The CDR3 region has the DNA TGTGCCACCAGTGAGGGACTAGCGAGATACAATGAGCAGTTCTTC. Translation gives CATSEGLARYNEQFF.

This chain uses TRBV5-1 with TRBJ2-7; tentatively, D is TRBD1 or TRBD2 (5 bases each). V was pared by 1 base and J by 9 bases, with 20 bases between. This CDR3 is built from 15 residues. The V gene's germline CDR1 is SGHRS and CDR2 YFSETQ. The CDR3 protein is CASSLRSQRGVVQYF. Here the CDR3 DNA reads TGCGCCAGCAGCTTGAGATCGCAGAGGGGTGTGGTGCAGTACTTC.

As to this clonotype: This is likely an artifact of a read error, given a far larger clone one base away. For the CDR3, the DNA is TGTGCCAGCGGCCTCATGGGCAGGGCTGGCACTGAAGCTTTCTTT. Encoded protein: CASGLMGRAGTEAFF. This sequence joins TRBV11-2 and TRBJ1-1; a weak D match, TRBD1 (5 bases). CDR3 size: 15 residues. V lost 8 bases to trimming and J lost 4 bases, with 20 bases between them. Germline CDR1 SGHAT, CDR2 FQNNGV.

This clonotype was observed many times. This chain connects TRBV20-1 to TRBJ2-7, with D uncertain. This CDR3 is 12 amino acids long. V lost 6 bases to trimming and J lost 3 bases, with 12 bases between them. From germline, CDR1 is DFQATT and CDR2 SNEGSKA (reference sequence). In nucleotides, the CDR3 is TGCAGTGCCTCGGTGGGCAGCTACGAGCAGTACTTC. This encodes CSASVGSYEQYF.

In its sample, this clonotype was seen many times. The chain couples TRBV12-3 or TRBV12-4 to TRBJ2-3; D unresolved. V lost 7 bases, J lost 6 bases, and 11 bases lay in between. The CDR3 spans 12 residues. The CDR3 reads CASTVVGDTQYF. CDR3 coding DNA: TGTGCCAGCACCGTGGTCGGGGATACGCAGTATTTT.

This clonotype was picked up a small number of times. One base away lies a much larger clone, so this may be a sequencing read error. CDR3 residues: CASMTVNTEAFF. As DNA, the CDR3 is TGTGCCAGCATGACGGTGAACACTGAAGCTTTCTTT. V and J are TRBV28 and TRBJ1-1, with D uncertain. Germline CDR1 is MDHEN and CDR2 is SYDVKM. Trimming shortened V by 7 bases and J by 0 bases, and 6 bases separated the two germline ends. CDR3 length equals 12 residues.

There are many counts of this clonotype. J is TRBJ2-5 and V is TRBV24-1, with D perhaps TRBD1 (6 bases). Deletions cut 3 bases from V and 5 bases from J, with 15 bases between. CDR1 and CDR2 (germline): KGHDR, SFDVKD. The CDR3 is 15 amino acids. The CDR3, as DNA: TGTGCCACCAGTGATCCCCGGACAGCAGGGGAGACCCAGTACTTC. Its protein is CATSDPRTAGETQYF.

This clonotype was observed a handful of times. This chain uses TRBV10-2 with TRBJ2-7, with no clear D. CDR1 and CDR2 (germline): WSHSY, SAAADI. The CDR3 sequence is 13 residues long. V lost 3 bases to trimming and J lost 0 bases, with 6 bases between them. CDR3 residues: CASSEGFSYEQYF. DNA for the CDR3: TGCGCCAGCAGTGAAGGCTTCTCCTACGAGCAGTACTTC.

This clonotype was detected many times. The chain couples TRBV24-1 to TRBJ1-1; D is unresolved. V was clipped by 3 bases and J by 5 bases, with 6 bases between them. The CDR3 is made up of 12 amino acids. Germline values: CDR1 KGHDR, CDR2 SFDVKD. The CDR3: CATSDGGTEAFF. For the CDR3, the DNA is TGTGCCACCAGTGATGGTGGGACTGAAGCTTTCTTT.

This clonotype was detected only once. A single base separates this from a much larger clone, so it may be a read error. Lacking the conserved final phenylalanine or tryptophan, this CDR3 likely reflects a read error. CDR3 in amino acids: CASGRPGGGETQYL. CDR3 sequence (DNA): TGTGCCAGTGGGCGGCCCGGGGGGGGGGAGACCCAGTACCTC. This chain uses TRBV28 with TRBJ2-5, with 8 bases aligning to TRBD2. V trimming: 9 bases; J trimming: 5 bases; junction bases outside the gene matches: 11. Germline values: CDR1 MDHEN, CDR2 SYDVKM. This CDR3 is built from 14 residues.

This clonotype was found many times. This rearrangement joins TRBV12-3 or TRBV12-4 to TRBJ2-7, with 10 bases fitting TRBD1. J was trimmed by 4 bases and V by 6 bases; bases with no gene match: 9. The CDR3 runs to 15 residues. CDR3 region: CASRPGTGVGYEQYF. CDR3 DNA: TGTGCCAGCAGACCGGGGACAGGGGTTGGTTACGAGCAGTACTTC.

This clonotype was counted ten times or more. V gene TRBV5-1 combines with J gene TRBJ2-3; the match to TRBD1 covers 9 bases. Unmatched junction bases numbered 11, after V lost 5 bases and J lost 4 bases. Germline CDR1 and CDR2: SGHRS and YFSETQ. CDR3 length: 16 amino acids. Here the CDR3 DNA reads TGCGCCAGCAGTTACGAACTACGGGACAGGGCAGATACGCAGTATTTT. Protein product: CASSYELRDRADTQYF.